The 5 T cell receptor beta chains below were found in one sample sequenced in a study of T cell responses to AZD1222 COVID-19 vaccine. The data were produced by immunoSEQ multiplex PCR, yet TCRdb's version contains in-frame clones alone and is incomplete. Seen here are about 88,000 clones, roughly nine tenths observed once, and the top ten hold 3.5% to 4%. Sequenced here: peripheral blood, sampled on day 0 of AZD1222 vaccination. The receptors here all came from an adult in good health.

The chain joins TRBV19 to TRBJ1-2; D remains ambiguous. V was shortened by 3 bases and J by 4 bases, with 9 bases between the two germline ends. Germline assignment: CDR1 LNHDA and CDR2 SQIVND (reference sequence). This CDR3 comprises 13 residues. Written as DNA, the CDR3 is TGTGCCAGTAGTATTGCAGCGCTCTATGGCTACACCTTC. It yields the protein CASSIAALYGYTF.

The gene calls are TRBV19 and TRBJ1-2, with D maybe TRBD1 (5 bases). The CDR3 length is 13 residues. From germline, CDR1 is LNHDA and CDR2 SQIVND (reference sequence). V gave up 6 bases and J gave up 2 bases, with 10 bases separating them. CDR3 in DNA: TGTGCCAGTAGCGCCTCAGGGAACTATGGCTACACCTTC. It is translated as CASSASGNYGYTF.

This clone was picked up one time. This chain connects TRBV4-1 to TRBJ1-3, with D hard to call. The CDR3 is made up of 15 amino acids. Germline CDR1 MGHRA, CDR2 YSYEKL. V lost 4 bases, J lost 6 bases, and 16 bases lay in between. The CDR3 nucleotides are TGCGCCAGCAGCCTCCCCCCCGGTGGGGAAAACACCATATATTTT. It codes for CASSLPPGGENTIYF.

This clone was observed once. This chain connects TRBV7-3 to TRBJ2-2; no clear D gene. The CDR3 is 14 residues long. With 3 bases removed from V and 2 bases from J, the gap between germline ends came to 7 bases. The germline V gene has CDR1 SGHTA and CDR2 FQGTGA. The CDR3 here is CASSFPLNTGELFF. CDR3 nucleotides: TGTGCCAGCAGCTTCCCACTTAACACCGGGGAGCTGTTTTTT.

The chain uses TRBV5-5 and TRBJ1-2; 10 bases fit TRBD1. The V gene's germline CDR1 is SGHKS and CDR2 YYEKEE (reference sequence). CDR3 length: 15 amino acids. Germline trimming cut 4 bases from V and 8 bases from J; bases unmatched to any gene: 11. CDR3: CASSAGTGALAGYTF. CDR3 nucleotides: TGTGCCAGCAGCGCGGGGACAGGGGCTCTGGCGGGCTACACCTTC.